These T cell receptor beta chains were read from a single sample in a study of blood T cell repertoires in COVID-19. TCRdb's table, derived via immunoSEQ multiplex PCR, lists solely in-frame clones and lacks some. The sample consists of over 200,000 clones, roughly 90% of them appearing once. Sequencing was performed on peripheral blood. The receptors come from a man aged 60-69 years with COVID-19, enrolled during active disease. Each CDR3 is given with its conserved first and last residue. A D gene is named only where the DNA matches it firmly. The listing skips clone size in some rows; elsewhere it reads once, few, many or a size class.

v_gene	j_gene	abundance	d_gene	CDR3aa	CDR3nt
TRBV10-2	TRBJ2-2	-	TRBD2	CASSPGLAGGHTGELFF	TGCGCCAGCAGTCCGGGACTAGCGGGAGGGCACACCGGGGAGCTGTTTTTT
TRBV5-1	TRBJ2-2	-	TRBD1	CASSLGIAGTGYYTGELFF	TGCGCCAGCAGCTTGGGAATTGCCGGGACAGGGTACTACACCGGGGAGCTGTTTTTT
TRBV19	TRBJ1-1	-	TRBD1	CASSRGDRGVGAFF	TGTGCCAGTAGTAGAGGGGACAGGGGGGTAGGAGCTTTCTTT
TRBV2	TRBJ1-1	-	TRBD1	CASSEGTGGREAFF	TGTGCCAGCAGTGAGGGGACAGGGGGCCGGGAAGCTTTCTTT
TRBV4-1	TRBJ2-5	-	TRBD2	CASSQDGTSLETQYF	TGCGCCAGCAGCCAAGATGGGACTAGCTTGGAGACCCAGTACTTC
TRBV27	TRBJ1-5	-	TRBD1	CASSPSGQASNQPQHF	TGTGCCAGCAGTCCCTCGGGACAGGCATCCAATCAGCCCCAGCATTTT
TRBV7-2	TRBJ1-4	-	TRBD1	CASSSTGGEKLFF	TGTGCCAGCAGCTCGACAGGGGGTGAAAAACTGTTTTTT
TRBV7-9	TRBJ1-5	-	-	CASSLFDGNQPQHF	TGTGCCAGCAGCTTATTTGACGGGAATCAGCCCCAGCATTTT
TRBV5-1	TRBJ1-2	-	TRBD1	CASSSEGQGYGYTF	TGCGCCAGCAGCTCGGAGGGACAGGGCTATGGCTACACCTTC
TRBV24-1	TRBJ2-1	-	TRBD1	CATSEAGTGDNEQFF	TGTGCCACCAGTGAGGCCGGGACAGGGGACAATGAGCAGTTCTTC
TRBV6-4	TRBJ2-2	-	-	CASSLDYHTGELFF	TGTGCCAGCAGCCTGGACTATCACACCGGGGAGCTGTTTTTT
TRBV28	TRBJ2-7	-	-	CASSPGTPSYEQYF	TGTGCCAGCAGCCCCGGGACTCCCTCCTACGAGCAGTACTTC
TRBV18	TRBJ2-7	-	TRBD2	CASSPIQAIAGAYEQYF	TGTGCCAGCTCACCCATTCAAGCAATAGCGGGAGCATACGAGCAGTACTTC
TRBV7-2	TRBJ2-7	-	-	CASSTGGRGEQYF	TGTGCCAGCAGCACCGGCGGTAGGGGCGAGCAGTACTTC
TRBV6-5	TRBJ1-6	once	-	CASSSGTAYNSPLHF	TGTGCCAGCAGTTCGGGGACTGCCTATAATTCACCCCTCCACTTT
TRBV6-5	TRBJ2-1	-	TRBD2	CASRGLVEQFF	TGTGCCAGCAGAGGACTAGTAGAGCAGTTCTTC
TRBV12-3/TRBV12-4	TRBJ1-3	-	-	CASSGQGSIYF	TGTGCCAGCAGTGGTCAGGGTTCCATATATTTT
TRBV4-1	TRBJ2-7	-	-	CASSQDAGSYEQYF	TGCGCCAGCAGCCAAGACGCAGGGTCCTACGAGCAGTACTTC
TRBV6-5	TRBJ2-2	-	TRBD1	CASRGQGLTGELFF	TGTGCCAGCAGGGGACAGGGGTTGACCGGGGAGCTGTTTTTT
TRBV10-1	TRBJ1-1	-	-	CASRNRAGDTEAFF	TGCGCCAGCAGGAACAGGGCAGGTGATACTGAAGCTTTCTTT
TRBV5-6	TRBJ1-2	once	-	CASSLGQEIYGYTF	TGTGCCAGCAGCTTGGGACAGGAGATTTATGGCTACACCTTC
TRBV7-2	TRBJ2-7	-	-	CASSGSSGSYEQYF	TGTGCCAGCAGCGGTAGTTCAGGCTCCTACGAGCAGTACTTC
TRBV5-4	TRBJ2-1	-	-	CASSLDSDNEQFF	TGTGCCAGCAGCCTGGACAGTGACAATGAGCAGTTCTTC
TRBV30	TRBJ1-1	-	-	CAWSKTLGGEAFF	TGTGCCTGGAGTAAAACCCTAGGCGGTGAAGCTTTCTTT
TRBV7-9	TRBJ2-1	-	-	CASSPMMAEQFF	TGTGCCAGCAGCCCCATGATGGCTGAGCAGTTCTTC
TRBV19	TRBJ1-5	once	-	CASSIRQVNQPQHF	TGTGCCAGTAGTATTCGACAGGTCAATCAGCCCCAGCATTTT
TRBV18	TRBJ1-2	-	-	CASSPPMTPRGYTF	TGTGCCAGCTCACCACCGATGACACCCCGGGGCTACACCTTC
TRBV7-9	TRBJ1-2	-	-	CASSSTVNYGYTF	TGTGCCAGCAGCTCAACAGTGAACTATGGCTACACCTTC
TRBV5-1	TRBJ2-7	few	TRBD2	CASSLNSGGIYEQYF	TGCGCCAGCAGCTTGAATAGCGGGGGTATATACGAGCAGTACTTC
TRBV7-2	TRBJ1-5	-	-	CASSSAGGNQPQHF	TGTGCCAGCAGCTCCGCGGGCGGCAATCAGCCCCAGCATTTT
TRBV19	TRBJ1-1	-	-	CASSIQGYAEAFF	TGTGCCAGTAGTATACAGGGCTATGCTGAAGCTTTCTTT
TRBV6-5	TRBJ2-5	-	TRBD1	CASSSTGLTETQYF	TGTGCCAGCAGTTCGACAGGGTTGACGGAGACCCAGTACTTC
TRBV19	TRBJ2-3	-	TRBD1	CASSIGQGETDTQYF	TGTGCCAGTAGCATCGGACAGGGGGAAACAGATACGCAGTATTTT
TRBV19	TRBJ1-4	-	-	CASSLGGVATNEKLFF	TGTGCCAGTAGCCTGGGGGGGGTCGCAACTAATGAAAAACTGTTTTTT
TRBV14	TRBJ2-7	-	TRBD2	CASSQVRSSGRATYEQYF	TGTGCCAGCAGCCAAGTTCGGTCTAGCGGGAGGGCCACCTACGAGCAGTACTTC
TRBV7-2	TRBJ2-1	once	TRBD2	CASSLVAGGNNEQFF	TGTGCCAGCAGCTTAGTAGCGGGAGGGAACAATGAGCAGTTCTTC
TRBV30	TRBJ1-6	-	TRBD1	CAWSVPGQGNSPLHF	TGTGCCTGGAGTGTACCGGGACAGGGGAATTCACCCCTCCACTTT
TRBV6-5	TRBJ1-1	once	TRBD1	CASNQPQGAYTEAFF	TGTGCCAGCAACCAACCACAGGGGGCGTATACTGAAGCTTTCTTT
TRBV12-3/TRBV12-4	TRBJ1-2	-	-	CASSPVANYGYTF	TGTGCCAGCAGCCCGGTTGCTAACTATGGCTACACCTTC
TRBV7-9	TRBJ1-4	-	-	CASSLSGGGRSNEKLFF	TGTGCCAGCAGCTTATCGGGGGGTGGCAGGTCTAATGAAAAACTGTTTTTT
TRBV7-2	TRBJ2-5	once	TRBD2	CASSPLAGGEGTQYF	TGTGCCAGCAGTCCACTAGCGGGAGGGGAGGGGACCCAGTACTTC